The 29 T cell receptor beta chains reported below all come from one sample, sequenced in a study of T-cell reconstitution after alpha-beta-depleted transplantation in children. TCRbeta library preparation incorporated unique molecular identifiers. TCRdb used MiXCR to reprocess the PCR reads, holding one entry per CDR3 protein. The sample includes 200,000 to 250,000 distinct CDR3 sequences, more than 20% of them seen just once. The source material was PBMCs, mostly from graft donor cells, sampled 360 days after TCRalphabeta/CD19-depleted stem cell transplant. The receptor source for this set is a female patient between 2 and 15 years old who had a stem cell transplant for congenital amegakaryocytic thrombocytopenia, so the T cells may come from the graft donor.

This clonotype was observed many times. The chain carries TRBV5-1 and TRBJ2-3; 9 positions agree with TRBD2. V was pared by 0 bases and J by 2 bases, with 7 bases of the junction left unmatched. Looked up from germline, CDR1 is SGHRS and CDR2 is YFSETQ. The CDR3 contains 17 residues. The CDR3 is CASSLDPAGGITDTQYF. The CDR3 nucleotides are TGCGCCAGCAGCTTGGATCCGGCGGGAGGGATCACAGATACGCAGTATTTT.

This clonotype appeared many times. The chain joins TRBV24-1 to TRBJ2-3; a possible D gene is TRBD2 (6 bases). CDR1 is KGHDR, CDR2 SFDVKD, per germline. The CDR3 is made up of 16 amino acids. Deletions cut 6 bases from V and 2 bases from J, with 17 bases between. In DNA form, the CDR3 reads TGTGCCACCAGTAAGCGGGCGGCGGGTAACACAGATACGCAGTATTTT. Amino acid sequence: CATSKRAAGNTDTQYF.

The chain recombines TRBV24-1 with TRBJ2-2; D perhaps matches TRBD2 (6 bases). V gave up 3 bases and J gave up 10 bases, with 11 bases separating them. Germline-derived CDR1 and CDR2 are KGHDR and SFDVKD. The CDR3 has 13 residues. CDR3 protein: CATSDDLREELFF. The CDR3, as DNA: TGTGCCACCAGTGATGACTTGCGGGAGGAGCTGTTTTTT.

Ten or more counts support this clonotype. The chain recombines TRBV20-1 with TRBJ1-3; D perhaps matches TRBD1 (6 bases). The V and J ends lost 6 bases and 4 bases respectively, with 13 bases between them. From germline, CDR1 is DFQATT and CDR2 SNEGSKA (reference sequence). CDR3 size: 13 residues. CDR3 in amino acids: CSAPGQRGNTIYF. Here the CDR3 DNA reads TGCAGTGCCCCCGGACAGCGAGGAAACACCATATATTTT.

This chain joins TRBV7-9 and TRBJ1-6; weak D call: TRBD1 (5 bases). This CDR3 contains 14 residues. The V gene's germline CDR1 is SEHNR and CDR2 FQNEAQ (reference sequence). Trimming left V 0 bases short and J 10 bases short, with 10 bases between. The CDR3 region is CASSLAARGSPLHF. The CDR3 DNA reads TGTGCCAGCAGCTTAGCCGCACGGGGGTCACCCCTCCACTTT. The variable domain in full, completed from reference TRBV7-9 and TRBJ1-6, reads DTGVSQNPRHKITKRGQNVTFRCDPISEHNRLYWYRQTLGQGPEFLTYFQNEAQLEKSRLLSDRFSAERPKGSFSTLEIQRTEQGDSAMYLCASSLAARGSPLHFGNGTRLTVT.

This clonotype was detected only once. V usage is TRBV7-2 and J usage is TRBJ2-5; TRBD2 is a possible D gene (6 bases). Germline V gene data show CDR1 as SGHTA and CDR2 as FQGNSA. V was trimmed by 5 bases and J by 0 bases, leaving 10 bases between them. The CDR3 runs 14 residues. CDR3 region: CASSRDLYQETQYF. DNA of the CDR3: TGTGCCAGCAGCCGGGACTTGTACCAAGAGACCCAGTACTTC.

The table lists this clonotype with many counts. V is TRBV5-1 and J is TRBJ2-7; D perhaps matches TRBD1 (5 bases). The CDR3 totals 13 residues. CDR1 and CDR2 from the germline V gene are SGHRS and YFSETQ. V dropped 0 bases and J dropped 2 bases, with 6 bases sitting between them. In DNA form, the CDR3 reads TGCGCCAGCAGCTTGGCAGGGACCTACGAGCAGTACTTC. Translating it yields CASSLAGTYEQYF. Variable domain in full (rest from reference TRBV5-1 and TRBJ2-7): KAGVTQTPRYLIKTRGQQVTLSCSPISGHRSVSWYQQTPGQGLQFLFEYFSETQRNKGNFPGRFSGRQFSNSRSEMNVSTLELGDSALYLCASSLAGTYEQYFGPGTRLTVT.

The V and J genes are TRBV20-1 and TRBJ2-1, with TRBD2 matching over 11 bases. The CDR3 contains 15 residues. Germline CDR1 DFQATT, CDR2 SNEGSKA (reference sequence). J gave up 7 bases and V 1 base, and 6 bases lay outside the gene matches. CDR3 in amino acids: CSARGLAGGRNEQFF. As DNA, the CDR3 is TGCAGTGCTAGAGGCCTAGCGGGAGGTAGGAATGAGCAGTTCTTC.

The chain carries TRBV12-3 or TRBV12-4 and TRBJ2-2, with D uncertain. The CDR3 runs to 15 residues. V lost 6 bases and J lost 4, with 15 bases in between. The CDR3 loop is CASRSRWAPTGELFF. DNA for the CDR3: TGTGCCAGCAGGTCTCGGTGGGCCCCCACCGGGGAGCTGTTTTTT.

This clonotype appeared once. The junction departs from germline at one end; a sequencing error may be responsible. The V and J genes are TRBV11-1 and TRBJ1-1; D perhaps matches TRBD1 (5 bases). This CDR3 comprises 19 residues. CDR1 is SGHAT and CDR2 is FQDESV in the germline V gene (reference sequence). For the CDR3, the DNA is TGTGCCAGCAGCTTAGCGAGGCCGGGACGGGGGAACAAGAACGCTGAAGCTTTCTTT. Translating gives CASSLARPGRGNKNAEAFF. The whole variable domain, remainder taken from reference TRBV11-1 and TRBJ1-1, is EAEVAQSPRYKITEKSQAVAFWCDPISGHATLYWYRQILGQGPELLVQFQDESVVDDSQLPKDRFSAERLKGVDSTLKIQPAELGDSAMYLCASSLARPGRGNKNAEAFFGQGTRLTVV.

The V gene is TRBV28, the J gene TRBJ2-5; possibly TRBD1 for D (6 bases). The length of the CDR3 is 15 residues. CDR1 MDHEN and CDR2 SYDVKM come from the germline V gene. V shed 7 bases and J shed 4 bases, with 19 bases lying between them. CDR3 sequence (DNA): TGTGCCAGCACCCAAGGACAGTCTCGAAGAGAGACCCAGTACTTC. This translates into CASTQGQSRRETQYF.

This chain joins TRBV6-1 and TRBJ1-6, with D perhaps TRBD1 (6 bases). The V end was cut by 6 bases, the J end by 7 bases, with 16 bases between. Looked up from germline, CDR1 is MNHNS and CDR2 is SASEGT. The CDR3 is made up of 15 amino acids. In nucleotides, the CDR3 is TGTGCCAGCAGGAACCCCTACAGGGAAAATTCACCCCTCCACTTT. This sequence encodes CASRNPYRENSPLHF.

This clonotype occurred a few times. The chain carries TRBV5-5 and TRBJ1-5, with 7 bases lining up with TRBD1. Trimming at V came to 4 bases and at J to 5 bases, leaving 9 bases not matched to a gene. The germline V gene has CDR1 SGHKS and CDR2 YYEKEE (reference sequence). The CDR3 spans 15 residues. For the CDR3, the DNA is TGTGCCAGCAGCGATCAGGGGGAGGGCCATCAGCCCCAGCATTTT. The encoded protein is CASSDQGEGHQPQHF.

The CDR3 loop is CASSLGPRGLKETQYF. The CDR3 region has the DNA TGTGCCAGCAGTTTAGGCCCCCGGGGCCTAAAAGAGACCCAGTACTTC. The chain is built from TRBV12-3 or TRBV12-4 and TRBJ2-5; D possibly matches TRBD1 or TRBD2 (5 bases each). The germline V and J ends were trimmed by 1 base and 3 bases, with 15 bases remaining between them. The CDR3 is 16 residues long.

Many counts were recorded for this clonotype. The DNA of the CDR3 is TGTGCCAGCAGCTTATTTGGATGGAAGGAGACCCAGTACTTC. Its translation is CASSLFGWKETQYF. The chain has TRBV7-8 and TRBJ2-5; D is ambiguous. The ends were cut back, 2 bases at V and 5 bases at J, with 12 bases in the middle. This CDR3 contains 14 residues. Per germline, CDR1 SGHVS and CDR2 FQNEAQ.

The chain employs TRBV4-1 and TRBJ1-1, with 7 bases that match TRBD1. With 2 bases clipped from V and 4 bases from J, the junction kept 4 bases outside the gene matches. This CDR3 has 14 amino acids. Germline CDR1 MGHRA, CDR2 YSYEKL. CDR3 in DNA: TGCGCCAGCAGCCAAAGCGCAGGGGGCACTGAAGCTTTCTTT. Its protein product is CASSQSAGGTEAFF.

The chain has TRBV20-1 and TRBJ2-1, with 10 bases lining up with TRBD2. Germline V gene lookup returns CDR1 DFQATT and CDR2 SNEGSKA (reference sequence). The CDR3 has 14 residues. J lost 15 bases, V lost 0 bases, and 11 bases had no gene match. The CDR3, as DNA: TGCAGTGCTAGAGAGAGCGGGAGGGACCCCCGGGCGTTCTTC. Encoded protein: CSARESGRDPRAFF.

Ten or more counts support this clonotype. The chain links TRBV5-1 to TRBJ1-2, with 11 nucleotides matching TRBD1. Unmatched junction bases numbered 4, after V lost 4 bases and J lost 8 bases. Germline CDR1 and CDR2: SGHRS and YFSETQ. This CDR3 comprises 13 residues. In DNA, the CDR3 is TGCGCCAGCAGCCCGGGACAGGGGGGCGGCTACACCTTC. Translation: CASSPGQGGGYTF.

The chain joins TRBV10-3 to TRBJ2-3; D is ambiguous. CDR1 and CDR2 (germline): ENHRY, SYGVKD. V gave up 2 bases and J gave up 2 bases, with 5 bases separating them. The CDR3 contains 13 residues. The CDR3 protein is CAISEQVTDTQYF. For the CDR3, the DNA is TGTGCCATCAGTGAGCAGGTCACAGATACGCAGTATTTT.

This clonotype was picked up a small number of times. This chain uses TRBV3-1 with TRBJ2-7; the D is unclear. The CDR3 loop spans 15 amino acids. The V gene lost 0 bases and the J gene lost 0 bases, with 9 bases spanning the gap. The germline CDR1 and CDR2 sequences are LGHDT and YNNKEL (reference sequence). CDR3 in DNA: TGTGCCAGCAGCCAAGATTTCTGGGGCTCCTACGAGCAGTACTTC. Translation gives CASSQDFWGSYEQYF.

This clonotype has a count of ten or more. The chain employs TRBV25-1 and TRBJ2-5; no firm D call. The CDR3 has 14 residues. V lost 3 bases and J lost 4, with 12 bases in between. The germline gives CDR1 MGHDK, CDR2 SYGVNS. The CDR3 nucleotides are TGTGCCAGCAGTGATAGCAGTTGGCCAGAGACCCAGTACTTC. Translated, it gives CASSDSSWPETQYF.

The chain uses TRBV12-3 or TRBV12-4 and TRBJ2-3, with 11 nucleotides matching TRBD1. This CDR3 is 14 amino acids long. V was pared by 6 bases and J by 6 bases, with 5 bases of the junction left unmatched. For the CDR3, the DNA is TGTGCCAGCAGAACCGGGACAGGGGGGGATACGCAGTATTTT. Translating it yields CASRTGTGGDTQYF.

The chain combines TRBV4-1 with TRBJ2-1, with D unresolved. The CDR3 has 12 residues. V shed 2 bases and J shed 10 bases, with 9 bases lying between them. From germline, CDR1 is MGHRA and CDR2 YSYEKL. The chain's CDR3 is CASSQRKGEQFF. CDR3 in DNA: TGCGCCAGCAGCCAAAGAAAGGGAGAGCAGTTCTTC.

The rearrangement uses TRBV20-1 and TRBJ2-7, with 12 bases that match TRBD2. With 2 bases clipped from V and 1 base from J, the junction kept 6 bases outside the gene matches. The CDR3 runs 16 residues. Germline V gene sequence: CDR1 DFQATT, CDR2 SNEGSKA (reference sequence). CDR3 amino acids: CSARPPSGRESYEQYF. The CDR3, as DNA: TGCAGTGCTAGACCCCCTAGCGGGAGGGAATCCTACGAGCAGTACTTC.

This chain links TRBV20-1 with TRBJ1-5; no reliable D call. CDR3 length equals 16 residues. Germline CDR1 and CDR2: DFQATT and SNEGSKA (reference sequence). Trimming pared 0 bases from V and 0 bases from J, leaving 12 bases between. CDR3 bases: TGCAGTGCTAGAGATGGTCGGAGAGATAGCAATCAGCCCCAGCATTTT. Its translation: CSARDGRRDSNQPQHF.

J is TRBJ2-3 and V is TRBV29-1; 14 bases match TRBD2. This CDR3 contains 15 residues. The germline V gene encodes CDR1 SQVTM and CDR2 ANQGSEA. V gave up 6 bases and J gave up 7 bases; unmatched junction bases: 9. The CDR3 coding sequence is TGCAGCGTCGTTGGGACTAGCGGGAGTAGGTATACGCAGTATTTT. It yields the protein CSVVGTSGSRYTQYF.

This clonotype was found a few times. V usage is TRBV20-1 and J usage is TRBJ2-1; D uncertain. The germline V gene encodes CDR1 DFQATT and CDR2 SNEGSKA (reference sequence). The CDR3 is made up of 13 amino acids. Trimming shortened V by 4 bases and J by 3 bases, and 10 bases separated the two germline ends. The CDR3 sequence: CSAIQFYYNEQFF. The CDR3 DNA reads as TGCAGTGCTATCCAGTTTTACTACAATGAGCAGTTCTTC.

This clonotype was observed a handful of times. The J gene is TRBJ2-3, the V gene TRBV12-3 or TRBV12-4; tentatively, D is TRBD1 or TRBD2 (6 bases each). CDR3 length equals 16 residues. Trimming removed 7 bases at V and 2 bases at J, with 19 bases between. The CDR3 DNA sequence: TGTGCCAGCACCCCGCATCTGCGGGGACACACAGATACGCAGTATTTT. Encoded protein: CASTPHLRGHTDTQYF.

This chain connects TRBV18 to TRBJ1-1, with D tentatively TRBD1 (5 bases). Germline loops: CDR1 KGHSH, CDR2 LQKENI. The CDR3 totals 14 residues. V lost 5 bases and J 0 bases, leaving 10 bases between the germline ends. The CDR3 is CASSSRDVNTEAFF. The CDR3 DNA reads TGTGCCAGCTCATCCAGGGATGTGAACACTGAAGCTTTCTTT.